This T cell receptor (beta chain) was retrieved from a study of blood T cell repertoires in COVID-19. Across the whole study: Sources were T cells, B-cell-depleted T cells, or PBMCs; the material itself was cDNA or gDNA.

Produced via immunoSEQ multiplex PCR; TCRdb's table is partial and in-frame only. The sample holds a few hundred thousand clones, roughly 80% seen once. Recruits, aged 18 to 89 years, lived in roughly 22 US areas. Cohorts were determined from participant-reported clinical history. The V end was cut by 4 bases, the J end by 3 bases, with 9 bases between. The CDR3 loop spans 14 amino acids. CDR1 and CDR2 (germline): MDHEN, SYDVKM. What was sequenced was PBMCs or T cells enriched from blood (not recorded which). The V gene is TRBV28, the J gene TRBJ1-4; perhaps TRBD1 as D (5 bases). This clonotype was sampled from a man aged 30-40 years with acute COVID-19. The CDR3 here is CASSYRGSNEKLFF. CDR3 in DNA: TGTGCCAGCAGTTACCGGGGGTCTAATGAAAAACTGTTTTTT.